Following are 2 T cell receptor beta chains from one sample sequenced in a study of OX40 agonist ivuxolimab in advanced cancers. Here immunoSEQ multiplex PCR was the method, and the copy in TCRdb shows in-frame clones only, minus some. The sample comprises 15,000 to 20,000 clones, 80% to 90% of which are singletons, and roughly 25% rests with the top ten. The sample in question was CD4+ or CD8+ T cells sorted from blood, obtained in a trial of the OX40 agonist ivuxolimab. The source is an adult with an advanced solid tumor such as melanoma, head and neck, liver or kidney cancer.

By frequency in the sample, this clone is medium-sized (0.01 to 0.1%). The gene calls are TRBV28 and TRBJ2-7, with D uncertain. V shed 6 bases and J shed 6 bases, with 12 bases lying between them. CDR3 length: 12 residues. Germline V gives CDR1 MDHEN, CDR2 SYDVKM. CDR3 coding DNA: TGTGCCAGCAGCCAGACTTCTTTCGAGCAGTACTTC. Translated, it gives CASSQTSFEQYF.

The gene calls are TRBV4-3 and TRBJ1-1, with 7 bases aligning to TRBD1. Per germline, CDR1 LGHNA and CDR2 YSLEER. J gave up 4 bases and V 0 bases, and 2 bases lay outside the gene matches. The CDR3 sequence is 14 residues long. CDR3 nucleotides: TGCGCCAGCAGCCAAGATAGGGACAGCACTGAAGCTTTCTTT. Residues: CASSQDRDSTEAFF.